What follows is one TCR beta chain and its context. Only one count was recorded for this clone. Its antigen remains unidentified. No per-base quality is available; no much larger clone lies one base away. Sequencing of the TRB variable region was done with the immunoSEQ hsTCRB v3.0 assay at survey level resolution. TRB sequencing targeted a depth of about 40,000-55,000 T-cell genomes per sample. Pooled TRB libraries were sequenced on an Illumina MiSeq with a v3 150-cycle kit. In the source study's methods: Repertoire analysis was performed in R inside a reproducible Nextflow workflow that covered QC, data transformation and analysis. Custom analyses were implemented in LymphoSeq2, an R package for AIRR-Seq data exploration. A few samples yielding fewer than 5000 total TRB sequences were excluded, leaving 150 to 200 analyzed HIV repertoires. Of the 188 retained HIV repertoires, about 59 were collected before and around 130 after ART initiation. Repertoires were downsampled to 5000 TRB nucleotide sequences, and summary statistics were averaged over 100 downsampling iterations. TRB sequences were retained for analysis only if CDR3 regions of at least seven amino acids were present. Two measures captured diversity: a Shannon entropy-derived clonality score and the Gini coefficient. Repertoire networks linked the top 5000 CDR3 amino acid sequences whenever two sequences differed by an edit distance of one. GLIPH2 predicted antigen specificity groups and MHC restriction for TRB CDR3 amino acid sequences. To flag known CMV, EBV, HIV or tissue antigen associations, CDR3 amino acid sequences were matched against VDJdb and McPAS-TCR. Pre-ART, post-ART and control groups were compared with Wilcoxon signed-rank tests and Holm-Bonferroni correction. What TCRdb holds here is the immuneACCESS table cut down to in-frame rearrangements. Part of the clones is not present; checked against another copy, under half of the missing clones reflect an unresolved V gene, and the others are unexplained. V, J and clone size were drawn from that table, and D and trimming were deduced from the DNA. The sample table lists about 35,000 clones, about 94% of them with a count of one. About 3.6% of the sample is taken by the ten largest.

V and J lose 5 bases and 7 bases, and a span of 9 bases separates them. From its cysteine to its phenylalanine, the CDR3 spans 11 amino acids. The kept DNA is CDR3 alone, 33 bases in frame from the first base. The germline V gene encodes CDR1 SGHTA and CDR2 FQGNSA. To be included, a participant needed at least one PBMC sample from before ART initiation plus at least two post-ART samples. All participants with HIV were treated in the United States of America. Before DNA extraction, cryopreserved samples of about 1-10 million PBMC were thawed and washed. At the time of the earliest PBMC sample for each participant with HIV, ages ranged from roughly 23 to 60 years. PBMC samples from each participant spanned 1-4 timepoints before ART initiation and 2-8 timepoints after ART initiation, with a median of 7 samples. Serial HIV viral load, CD4+ T-cell count, ART history and demographic data were obtained for every participant. Using a Qiagen kit on a QIAcube, genomic DNA was extracted from unsorted PBMC, with samples processed in batches of 12.

These data come from a study of long-term antiretroviral therapy in people with HIV (dated by TCRdb to between 2021 and 2024). As for the study more broadly: The earliest samples were collected approximately a decade before the 2015 WHO recommendation for immediate ART, a period when ART was typically delayed until CD4 counts fell. This retrospective serial study examined whether starting ART and sustained HIV suppression were associated with changes in the composition and diversity of the TRB repertoire in peripheral blood. Test extractions of a monoclonal T-cell line alongside 33 polyclonal samples showed no cross-contamination during QIAcube processing. Among the approximately 30 participants with HIV, ten to eleven were female. The cohort contributed over 150 cryopreserved PBMC samples from about 30 adults with confirmed HIV infection, collected serially over a mean of around 6 years (range 1-12).

What the authors observed across the whole study: Owing to limited PBMC availability, only the TCR beta chain was sequenced, without alpha chain pairing. Starting ART was linked to a significant rise in TRB diversity, yet even after long-term ART the diversity remained significantly lower than in transplant donor controls. Expanded TRB clones identified before ART initiation dominated the repertoire at all time points, although this dominance fluctuated and declined in many PLHIV after ART. The samples were dated from about 2004 to 2018, and the ART regimens that were used may be less effective than current ART regimens. Inferences about post-ART repertoire changes are limited because no data were available on ART adherence, viral resistance or therapy changes. CDR3 length ranges in HIV repertoires were narrower than in controls, and network structure suggested an antigen-experienced repertoire with only a slight naive shift after ART. Because pre-ART samples had limited cell numbers, unsorted PBMC were profiled rather than sorted CD4+ and CD8+ T cells.

This sample comprised unsorted PBMCs, obtained 4.1 years after starting antiretroviral therapy. The chain was built from TRBV7-2 and TRBJ2-7; the D gene cannot be named for sure. The TCR sequence derives from a woman in her forties or fifties with HIV. The DNA sequence reads TGTGCCAGCAGCGGCTACGGGGAGCAGTACTTC. Translated, this is CASSGYGEQYF.